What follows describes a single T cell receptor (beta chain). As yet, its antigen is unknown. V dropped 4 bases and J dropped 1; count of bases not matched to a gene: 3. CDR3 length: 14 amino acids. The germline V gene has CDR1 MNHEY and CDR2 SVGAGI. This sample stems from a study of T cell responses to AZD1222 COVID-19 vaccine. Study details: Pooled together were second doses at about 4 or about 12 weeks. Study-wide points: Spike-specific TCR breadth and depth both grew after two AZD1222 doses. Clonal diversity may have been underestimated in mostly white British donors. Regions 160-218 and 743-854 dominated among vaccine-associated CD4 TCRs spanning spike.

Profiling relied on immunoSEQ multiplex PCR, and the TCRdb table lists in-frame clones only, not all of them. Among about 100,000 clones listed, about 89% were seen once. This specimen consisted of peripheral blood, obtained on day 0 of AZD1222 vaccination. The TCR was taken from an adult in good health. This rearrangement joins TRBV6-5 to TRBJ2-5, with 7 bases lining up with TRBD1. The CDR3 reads CASSSWTGQETQYF. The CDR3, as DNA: TGTGCCAGCAGTTCCTGGACAGGCCAAGAGACCCAGTACTTC.